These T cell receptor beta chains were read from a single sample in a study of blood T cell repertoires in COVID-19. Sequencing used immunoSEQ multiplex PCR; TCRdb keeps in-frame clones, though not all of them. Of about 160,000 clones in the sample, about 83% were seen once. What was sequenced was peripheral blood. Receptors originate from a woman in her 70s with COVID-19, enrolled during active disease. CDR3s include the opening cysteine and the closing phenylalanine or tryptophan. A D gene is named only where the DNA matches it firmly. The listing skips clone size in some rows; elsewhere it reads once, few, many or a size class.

TGTGCCAGCAGTTATAGCCCACAGGGCAAGAACACTGAAGCTTTCTTT	CASSYSPQGKNTEAFF	TRBJ1-1	-	once	TRBV6-6
TGTGCCATCCCAAGGTCGGCAGGGGATAACTATGGCTACACCTTC	CAIPRSAGDNYGYTF	TRBJ1-2	-	-	TRBV28
TGTGCCAGCAGCTTTTCAATTGATCAGCCCCAGCATTTT	CASSFSIDQPQHF	TRBJ1-5	-	few	TRBV7-8
TGTGCCAGCAGTTTCCGACAGGGGGGGAGGGAGACCCAGTACTTC	CASSFRQGGRETQYF	TRBJ2-5	TRBD1	-	TRBV28
TGTGCCAGCAGCCCCAACTCAGGGGGCGGAAAACTGTTTTTT	CASSPNSGGGKLFF	TRBJ1-4	TRBD1	-	TRBV6-5
TGTGCCAGCAGCCAATTTTCACTGGGGACTTTGGGGGCCAACGTCCTGACTTTC	CASSQFSLGTLGANVLTF	TRBJ2-6	-	-	TRBV14
TGCGCCAGCAGCCTATGGGGAGCACAAGAGACCCAGTACTTC	CASSLWGAQETQYF	TRBJ2-5	-	-	TRBV5-1
TGTGCCAGCAGCTTAGTGGGGGGTTCGAACACCGGGGAGCTGTTTTTT	CASSLVGGSNTGELFF	TRBJ2-2	-	-	TRBV5-4
TGTGCCAGCAGGGGGGACAGTAATGGCTACACCTTC	CASRGDSNGYTF	TRBJ1-2	TRBD1	-	TRBV6-5
TGTGCCAGCAGCGAGGCAGGGGGAGGTTCAAAACTGTTTTTT	CASSEAGGGSKLFF	TRBJ1-4	TRBD1	-	TRBV9
TGTGCCTGGACGGACAGGGGCAAAACCGGTGAAAAACTGTTTTTT	CAWTDRGKTGEKLFF	TRBJ1-4	TRBD1	-	TRBV30
TGTGCCAGTAGTAAAGGGACAGGGGCATACTATGGCTACACCTTC	CASSKGTGAYYGYTF	TRBJ1-2	TRBD1	once	TRBV19
TGTGCCAGCAGTTACAGGGAGAGTAATGAAAAACTGTTTTTT	CASSYRESNEKLFF	TRBJ1-4	-	-	TRBV6-5
TGTGCCAGCAGCCAAGACCTAGCGGGGGAAAACATTCAGTACTTC	CASSQDLAGENIQYF	TRBJ2-4	TRBD2	-	TRBV4-2
TGTGCCAGCAGTGAAGAGGGTGGGGACAGGGAACTCTCTGGAAACACCATATATTTT	CASSEEGGDRELSGNTIYF	TRBJ1-3	TRBD1	-	TRBV6-1
TGTGCCAGCAGCTTTTCTCGAGGACGACGGGGGGGCAACACCATATATTTT	CASSFSRGRRGGNTIYF	TRBJ1-3	-	-	TRBV7-8
TGCGCCAGCAGCCAAAATAGACAGGGGGCCGGCGAGCAGTACTTC	CASSQNRQGAGEQYF	TRBJ2-7	TRBD1	once	TRBV4-1
TGTGCCACCAACCCCCTACTAGCGGGGGGGAATTACGCCGGGGAGCTGTTTTTT	CATNPLLAGGNYAGELFF	TRBJ2-2	TRBD2	-	TRBV10-3
TGTGCCAGCAGCTTAGAAGCCCCCAGGGGCATTCAGTACTTC	CASSLEAPRGIQYF	TRBJ2-4	-	-	TRBV11-2
TGTGCCAGCAGGCTCCGGGACAGGGATGGCTACACCTTC	CASRLRDRDGYTF	TRBJ1-2	TRBD1	-	TRBV7-2
TGTGCCTGGAGGGCGCGGACAGGGAGGGTCGGGGGCGAGCAGTACTTC	CAWRARTGRVGGEQYF	TRBJ2-7	-	-	TRBV30
TGTGCCAGCTCACCAGAGGAGGGTCGGGGCAATCAGCCCCAGCATTTT	CASSPEEGRGNQPQHF	TRBJ1-5	-	once	TRBV18
TGTGCCAGCAGCTTAACGGGCCAGGGGGAAGAGACCCAGTACTTC	CASSLTGQGEETQYF	TRBJ2-5	TRBD1	-	TRBV7-6
TGCGCCAGCAGTAACGCGCACAGGCGCGGACAGGCTAGCTATGGCTACACCTTC	CASSNAHRRGQASYGYTF	TRBJ1-2	TRBD1	few	TRBV10-1
TGTGCCAGCAGCTTAGGGGGGGTAACTCAGCCCCAGCATTTT	CASSLGGVTQPQHF	TRBJ1-5	-	-	TRBV7-2
TGTGCCAGCAGTCTGCCTGGACAGTATGGCTACACCTTC	CASSLPGQYGYTF	TRBJ1-2	-	-	TRBV28
TGTGCCAGCAGTTACCAAAGGATTGGAGGTACCTATGGCTACACCTTC	CASSYQRIGGTYGYTF	TRBJ1-2	-	-	TRBV6-5
TGTGCCAGCATCCCCGACAGGGGACTTTACAATGAGCAGTTCTTC	CASIPDRGLYNEQFF	TRBJ2-1	TRBD1	-	TRBV28
TGTGCCAGTAGTGTAACAGGGGGCTATGACTATGGCTACACCTTC	CASSVTGGYDYGYTF	TRBJ1-2	TRBD1	-	TRBV19
TGTGCCAGCAGTGAAACGAACAGGTACCTAGACACTGAAGCTTTCTTT	CASSETNRYLDTEAFF	TRBJ1-1	-	-	TRBV6-1
TGCGCCAGCAGCCAGGCTCCGGGACAGAGGGCGCACTCCAGCGAGCCCCAGCATTTT	CASSQAPGQRAHSSEPQHF	TRBJ1-5	TRBD1	-	TRBV4-1
TGTGCCAGTCAGGGACAGGGAGGAATTAATTCACCCCTCCACTTT	CASQGQGGINSPLHF	TRBJ1-6	TRBD1	-	TRBV19
TGCGCCAGCAGCTATACAGGGGAGGAGCAGTACTTC	CASSYTGEEQYF	TRBJ2-7	TRBD1	-	TRBV5-1
TGTGCCAGCATCGGGGGGTCACCCCTCCACTTT	CASIGGSPLHF	TRBJ1-6	-	-	TRBV6-5
TGTGCCAGTCAAATCGACCCAGGCAGACTACTCTATGGCTACACCTTC	CASQIDPGRLLYGYTF	TRBJ1-2	-	-	TRBV19
TGTGCCAGCAGCCCCTATAGACGGGACTATAATTCACCCCTCCACTTT	CASSPYRRDYNSPLHF	TRBJ1-6	-	once	TRBV27
TGTGCCAGCAGCCAAGATAGCAGGGGACGGAACACTGAAGCTTTCTTT	CASSQDSRGRNTEAFF	TRBJ1-1	-	-	TRBV3-1/TRBV3-2
TGTGCCAGCAGTCTACGGACAGGGGGCCTGATCGAGCAGTTCTTC	CASSLRTGGLIEQFF	TRBJ2-1	TRBD1	-	TRBV6-5
TGTGCCAGCAGCGTGTCCGGGAGCTCTGGGGCCAACGTCCTGACTTTC	CASSVSGSSGANVLTF	TRBJ2-6	-	-	TRBV5-5
TGCGCCAGCAGCTTGGCCGTCGGGGGAGCTAACTATGGCTACACCTTC	CASSLAVGGANYGYTF	TRBJ1-2	-	-	TRBV5-1
TGTGCCAGCTCACCAGGGGCGGACACTGAAGCTTTCTTT	CASSPGADTEAFF	TRBJ1-1	-	-	TRBV18
TGTGCCAGCAGCCAAGAGACTAGCGGGAACACCGGGGAGCTGTTTTTT	CASSQETSGNTGELFF	TRBJ2-2	TRBD2	-	TRBV14
TGTGCCAGTAGTATCGGGTATAGTCGCCTCAATCAGCCCCAGCATTTT	CASSIGYSRLNQPQHF	TRBJ1-5	-	-	TRBV19
TGTGCCAGCAGCTTAGAAGGAACAGGGGGCCCTCAGCCCCAGCATTTT	CASSLEGTGGPQPQHF	TRBJ1-5	TRBD1	-	TRBV11-2
TGCGCCAGCGGCCCGGGTTCCTCCTACGAGCAGTACTTC	CASGPGSSYEQYF	TRBJ2-7	-	-	TRBV5-1
TGTGCCACCTCGGGGGGAAATCAGCCCCAGCATTTT	CATSGGNQPQHF	TRBJ1-5	-	-	TRBV28
TGTGCCAGCAGCTCCCTAAGGGACAGGGCTCTAGCTAACTATGGCTACACCTTC	CASSSLRDRALANYGYTF	TRBJ1-2	TRBD1	few	TRBV11-2
TGTGCCAGCAGCTTTCAGGGGGGGAACACTGAAGCTTTCTTT	CASSFQGGNTEAFF	TRBJ1-1	TRBD1	-	TRBV13
TGTGCCAGCAGTGACGACTGGAACACTGAAGCTTTCTTT	CASSDDWNTEAFF	TRBJ1-1	-	once	TRBV2
TGCGCCAGCAGACAGGGTTTAATTGAAGCTTTCTTT	CASRQGLIEAFF	TRBJ1-1	-	-	TRBV5-1
TGCGCCAGCAGCGAAGAACCTAGCGGGAGAGGGGAGACCCAGTACTTC	CASSEEPSGRGETQYF	TRBJ2-5	TRBD2	-	TRBV4-1
TGTGCCAGTAGTATCGGTGTCCTCTCTGGAAACACCATATATTTT	CASSIGVLSGNTIYF	TRBJ1-3	-	-	TRBV19
TGTGCCAGCAGCCCGGACCTCGTACAGGGGGTCAGGTACGAGCAGTACTTC	CASSPDLVQGVRYEQYF	TRBJ2-7	TRBD1	-	TRBV5-4
TGTGCCAGCAGCTTAGAAGAGGGTTCTTACAATGAGCAGTTCTTC	CASSLEEGSYNEQFF	TRBJ2-1	-	-	TRBV7-2
TGCAGCGTCACAAAATCGGGGAGCGCTGAAGCTTTCTTT	CSVTKSGSAEAFF	TRBJ1-1	-	once	TRBV29-1